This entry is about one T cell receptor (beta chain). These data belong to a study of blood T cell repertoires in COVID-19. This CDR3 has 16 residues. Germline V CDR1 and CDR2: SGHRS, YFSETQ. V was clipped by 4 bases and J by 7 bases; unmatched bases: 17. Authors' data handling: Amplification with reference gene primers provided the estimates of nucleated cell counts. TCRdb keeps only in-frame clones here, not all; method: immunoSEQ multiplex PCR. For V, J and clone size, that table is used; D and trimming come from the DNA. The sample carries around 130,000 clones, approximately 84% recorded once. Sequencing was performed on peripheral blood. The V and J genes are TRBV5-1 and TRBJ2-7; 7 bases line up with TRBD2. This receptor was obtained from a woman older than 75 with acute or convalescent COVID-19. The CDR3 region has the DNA TGCGCCAGCAGCGTAACCGGGACTACCCCAGGGAGTGAGCAGTACTTC. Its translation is CASSVTGTTPGSEQYF.